The following is a TCR beta chain sequence with its context. Its antigen is not known. Deletions cut 5 bases from V and 6 bases from J, with 11 bases between. The CDR3 totals 12 residues. Germline CDR1 reads MDHEN; CDR2 reads SYDVKM. The data were obtained in a study of T cell responses to AZD1222 COVID-19 vaccine. General study points: The study reported that nearly half of spike-specific TCRs target unmutated variant regions. Clonal diversity was possibly underestimated, and the donors were mostly white British, with more females.

TCRdb keeps only in-frame clones here, not all; method: immunoSEQ multiplex PCR. The sample comprises 150,000 to 200,000 clones, approximately 94% of which are singletons, and approximately 0.6% rests with the top ten. The sample here was peripheral blood, taken on day 0 of AZD1222 vaccination. The rearrangement joins TRBV28 to TRBJ2-7; D ambiguous. The TCR comes from an adult in good health. The CDR3 DNA reads TGTGCCAGCAGTAACCAGATGGGCGAGCAGTACTTC. This translates into CASSNQMGEQYF.